This is a list of T cell receptor beta chains from one sample in a study of post-analysis software for immune sequencing data. TCRdb reprocessed the PCR reads via MiXCR and lists one record per CDR3 protein. The table has hundreds of thousands of distinct CDR3 sequences, approximately 37% seen once; the top ten hold 6.5% to 8%. Sample: blood. These TCRs come from a girl aged 2-9 years with multiple sclerosis. The CDR3 runs from the conserved cysteine through the conserved F or W. The D gene is left open where the match is weak. Part of the rows lack a size; the others show once, few, many or a class for expanded clones.

j_call: TRBJ1-2
d_call: -
clone_size: few
v_call: TRBV19
cdr3_nt: TGTGCCAGTAGTATAGCCCCTGGGACTAACTATGGCTACACCTTC
cdr3_aa: CASSIAPGTNYGYTF

j_call: TRBJ1-2
d_call: TRBD1
clone_size: many
v_call: TRBV29-1
cdr3_nt: TGCAGCGTTGCCCGCAGGGGGTCCTATGGCTACACCTTC
cdr3_aa: CSVARRGSYGYTF

j_call: TRBJ2-7
d_call: TRBD1
clone_size: -
v_call: TRBV2
cdr3_nt: TGTGCCAGCACTAAGGACAGGGGCCTGTACGAGCAGTACTTC
cdr3_aa: CASTKDRGLYEQYF

j_call: TRBJ2-3
d_call: -
clone_size: -
v_call: TRBV3-2
cdr3_nt: TGTGCCAGCCCCACGCAGTATTTT
cdr3_aa: CASPTQYF

j_call: TRBJ1-2
d_call: -
clone_size: -
v_call: TRBV20-1
cdr3_nt: TGCAGTGCTAGAGGTGGTATGGCCTATGGCTACACCTTC
cdr3_aa: CSARGGMAYGYTF

j_call: TRBJ2-1
d_call: -
clone_size: few
v_call: TRBV27
cdr3_nt: TGTGCCAGCAGTTCCCAGGGGGGTTACAATGAGCAGTTCTTC
cdr3_aa: CASSSQGGYNEQFF

j_call: TRBJ2-3
d_call: -
clone_size: -
v_call: TRBV10-3
cdr3_nt: TGTGCCATCAGTGGGAGCACAGATACGCAGTATTTT
cdr3_aa: CAISGSTDTQYF

j_call: TRBJ1-5
d_call: -
clone_size: -
v_call: TRBV20-1
cdr3_nt: TGCAGTGCTAGAGAGCTGCGCTTGGGCAATCAGCCCCAGCATTTT
cdr3_aa: CSARELRLGNQPQHF

j_call: TRBJ2-1
d_call: -
clone_size: few
v_call: TRBV29-1
cdr3_nt: TGCAGCGTCCTCCTCGGAGGACGAGCGCATGAGCAGTTCTTC
cdr3_aa: CSVLLGGRAHEQFF

j_call: TRBJ2-1
d_call: TRBD2
clone_size: -
v_call: TRBV6-5
cdr3_nt: TGTGCCAGCAGATTAAGCGGGAGTCGGCACAATGAGCAGTTCTTC
cdr3_aa: CASRLSGSRHNEQFF

j_call: TRBJ2-1
d_call: -
clone_size: -
v_call: TRBV29-1
cdr3_nt: TGCAGCGTTTTGTCCCGGGACCGCGATAGCGCCTCCTACAATGAGCAGTTCTTC
cdr3_aa: CSVLSRDRDSASYNEQFF

j_call: TRBJ2-1
d_call: TRBD2
clone_size: few
v_call: TRBV7-3
cdr3_nt: TGTGCCAGCAGCTTAAGGGCGGGCGGGGGGTACAATGAGCAGTTCTTC
cdr3_aa: CASSLRAGGGYNEQFF

j_call: TRBJ2-7
d_call: -
clone_size: few
v_call: TRBV4-2
cdr3_nt: TGTGCCAGCAGCCCCGCCGGGCACCGTGTCGCCTACGAGCAGTACTTC
cdr3_aa: CASSPAGHRVAYEQYF

j_call: TRBJ2-5
d_call: -
clone_size: few
v_call: TRBV28
cdr3_nt: TGTGCCAGCAGTTTCCCCGCAGGGGAGGGAACAGAGACCCAGTACTTC
cdr3_aa: CASSFPAGEGTETQYF

j_call: TRBJ1-6
d_call: -
clone_size: -
v_call: TRBV7-2
cdr3_nt: TGTGCCAGCAGCTTAGTCCTTTCGGTCGGGGGCTTATCACCCCTCCACTTT
cdr3_aa: CASSLVLSVGGLSPLHF

j_call: TRBJ1-5
d_call: -
clone_size: -
v_call: TRBV5-1
cdr3_nt: TGCGCCAGCAGCGACGGGATTAGCAATCAGCCCCAGCATTTT
cdr3_aa: CASSDGISNQPQHF

j_call: TRBJ2-3
d_call: -
clone_size: -
v_call: TRBV10-3
cdr3_nt: TGTGCCACCGAGGGGTCGGATACGCAGTATTTT
cdr3_aa: CATEGSDTQYF

j_call: TRBJ2-7
d_call: TRBD1
clone_size: -
v_call: TRBV27
cdr3_nt: TGTGCCAGCAGTTTAGGAATCGGGACAGGGAGGCACGAGCAGTACTTC
cdr3_aa: CASSLGIGTGRHEQYF

j_call: TRBJ2-1
d_call: -
clone_size: -
v_call: TRBV7-3
cdr3_nt: TGTGCCAGCAGCGACTCCGCGGGCTCCTACAATGAGCAGTTCTTC
cdr3_aa: CASSDSAGSYNEQFF

j_call: TRBJ2-7
d_call: -
clone_size: many
v_call: TRBV28
cdr3_nt: TGTGCCAGCAGTTTATCCGTAGAGTGGACGCAGTACTTC
cdr3_aa: CASSLSVEWTQYF

j_call: TRBJ2-1
d_call: -
clone_size: -
v_call: TRBV20-1
cdr3_nt: TGCAGTGCCAGGCCCGCCCTCGAGCAGTTCTTC
cdr3_aa: CSARPALEQFF

j_call: TRBJ2-3
d_call: TRBD2
clone_size: -
v_call: TRBV15
cdr3_nt: TGTGCCACCAGCAGTAGCGGGGGCCGTTCCCTGAGCACAGATACGCAGTATTTT
cdr3_aa: CATSSSGGRSLSTDTQYF

j_call: TRBJ2-1
d_call: -
clone_size: -
v_call: TRBV20-1
cdr3_nt: TGCAGTGCTAGAGTTGCGGGACCCTTCAATGAGCAGTTCTTC
cdr3_aa: CSARVAGPFNEQFF

j_call: TRBJ1-4
d_call: -
clone_size: few
v_call: TRBV5-1
cdr3_nt: TGCGCCAGTCGTGGATCGGCGGATGAAAAACTGTTTTTT
cdr3_aa: CASRGSADEKLFF

j_call: TRBJ2-7
d_call: -
clone_size: -
v_call: TRBV4-2
cdr3_nt: TGTGCCAGCAGCCCTGACAGTGACTCGAGGTACGAGCAGTACTTC
cdr3_aa: CASSPDSDSRYEQYF

j_call: TRBJ2-5
d_call: -
clone_size: -
v_call: TRBV4-3
cdr3_nt: TGCGCCAGCAGCCGGGGTATTGAAGAGACCCAGTACTTC
cdr3_aa: CASSRGIEETQYF

j_call: TRBJ2-5
d_call: -
clone_size: -
v_call: TRBV5-1
cdr3_nt: TGCGCCAGCAGCTTGTTTGGGGCCGAGGAGACCCAGTACTTC
cdr3_aa: CASSLFGAEETQYF

j_call: TRBJ2-5
d_call: -
clone_size: many
v_call: TRBV25-1
cdr3_nt: TGTGCCAGCAGCCCGGGACACCAAGAGACCCAGTACTTC
cdr3_aa: CASSPGHQETQYF

j_call: TRBJ2-7
d_call: -
clone_size: -
v_call: TRBV29-1
cdr3_nt: TGCTCGACCCAGGGGACCGGCTACGAGCAGTACTTC
cdr3_aa: CSTQGTGYEQYF

j_call: TRBJ2-5
d_call: TRBD2
clone_size: few
v_call: TRBV11-2
cdr3_nt: TGTGCCAGCAGCTTAATGGGTCGGACTAGCGGGGGGGCAAAAGAGACCCAGTACTTC
cdr3_aa: CASSLMGRTSGGAKETQYF

j_call: TRBJ2-7
d_call: -
clone_size: -
v_call: TRBV18
cdr3_nt: TGTGCCAGCTCAGTGAGCCCGGATTACGAGCAGTACTTC
cdr3_aa: CASSVSPDYEQYF